This T cell receptor (beta chain) is from a study of T-cell memory formation after mild COVID-19. Overall study context: TCR clustering was largely donor specific.

From the 5' RACE reads, TCRdb called clonotypes with MiXCR, one entry per CDR3 protein. This sample has 65,000 to 90,000 distinct CDR3 sequences; 9.5% to 15% occur once, and the top ten carry 40% to 45%. Regarding this clonotype: Its antigen remains unknown.

There are 12 residues in the CDR3. Trimming removed 5 bases at V and 7 bases at J, with 11 bases between. CDR1 is SEHNR, CDR2 FQNEAQ, per germline (reference sequence). Whole-study results and caveats: Specificity for SARS-CoV-2 was not confirmed among the second-wave clones peaking on day 37.

What was sequenced was PBMCs or a T cell subset sorted from them (not recorded which). The V and J genes are TRBV7-9 and TRBJ2-5; D remains unclear. This TCR was recovered from a man younger than 35 who had mild COVID-19 (a few samples of this study predate the infection). Cell type and time point are not known. This CDR3 is CASSQTDRTQYF. The CDR3 bases are TGTGCCAGCAGCCAAACGGATCGGACCCAGTACTTC.